This passage covers 30 T cell receptor beta chains from one sample sequenced in a study of T cell repertoires in cytomegalovirus infection. MiXCR, run by TCRdb on the reads, gives a single entry per CDR3 protein. The repertoire holds about 130,000 distinct CDR3 sequences, around 30% seen once, with 58% in the top ten. No antigen is known for these receptors. Sample: CD8+ T cells from cultured PBMCs, taken from culture after CMV antigen stimulation. The receptor set was obtained from a human donor in good health (CMV status not recorded). Some clones in this sample may be carry-over from other donors' samples.

The DNA for the CDR3 is TGTGCCCTCGGGGATGCGGAGACCGGGGAGCTGTTTTTT. Its translation: CALGDAETGELFF. The chain combines TRBV6-5 with TRBJ2-2, with a weak D call TRBD2 (5 bases). Germline CDR1 is MNHEY and CDR2 is SVGAGI. V lost 11 bases and J 5 bases, leaving 15 bases between the germline ends. The CDR3 runs to 13 residues.

This clonotype was observed a handful of times. The gene calls are TRBV7-6 and TRBJ2-1; 10 positions agree with TRBD1. V was clipped by 0 bases and J by 8 bases; unmatched bases: 4. The CDR3 is 15 amino acids. CDR1 and CDR2 (germline): SGHVS, FNYEAQ. The CDR3 loop is CASSLARQGAHEQFF. The CDR3, as DNA: TGTGCCAGCAGCTTAGCGCGACAGGGGGCCCATGAGCAGTTCTTC. Using reference TRBV7-6 and TRBJ2-1 for the parts outside the CDR3, the full variable domain is GAGVSQSPRYKVTKRGQDVALRCDPISGHVSLYWYRQALGQGPEFLTYFNYEAQQDKSGLPNDRFSAERPEGSISTLTIQRTEQRDSAMYRCASSLARQGAHEQFFGPGTRLTVL.

This clonotype was seen ten or more times. This sequence joins TRBV12-3 or TRBV12-4 and TRBJ2-1, with D uncertain. Trimming removed 7 bases from V and 4 bases from J, with 17 bases in between. This CDR3 comprises 15 residues. In nucleotides, the CDR3 is TGTGCCAGCACCATCCCCCCCCCTGTGTACAATGAGCAGTTCTTC. This encodes CASTIPPPVYNEQFF.

The chain couples TRBV6-2 or TRBV6-3 to TRBJ2-3; tentatively, D is TRBD1 (6 bases). The germline gives CDR1 MNHEY, CDR2 SVGEGT. The CDR3 totals 16 residues. V lost 5 bases and J 6 bases, leaving 21 bases between the germline ends. The CDR3 bases are TGTGCCAGCAGTAGTGACAGGCCGATGACGGACGATACGCAGTATTTT. Its protein product is CASSSDRPMTDDTQYF.

This sequence joins TRBV19 and TRBJ2-1; 7 bases map to TRBD2. The CDR3 runs to 14 residues. J gave up 2 bases and V 5 bases, and 3 bases lay outside the gene matches. Germline assignment: CDR1 LNHDA and CDR2 SQIVND (reference sequence). The DNA of the CDR3 is TGTGCCAGTAGTGGGGAGGGAACCTACAATGAGCAGTTCTTC. Amino acid sequence: CASSGEGTYNEQFF.

The chain couples TRBV7-2 to TRBJ1-4, with TRBD1 matching 7 bases. Germline V gene lookup returns CDR1 SGHTA and CDR2 FQGNSA. Losses at the gene ends were 6 bases for V and 5 bases for J; bases not matched to a gene: 6. CDR3 length equals 14 residues. CDR3 DNA sequence: TGTGCCAGCAGTTGGACAGGCGGAAATGAAAAACTGTTTTTT. The encoded protein is CASSWTGGNEKLFF.

The chain employs TRBV4-1 and TRBJ1-5; 8 nucleotides match TRBD1. Germline CDR1 and CDR2: MGHRA and YSYEKL. The CDR3 is made up of 15 amino acids. V lost 3 bases and J lost 4; bases outside the gene matches: 5. CDR3 nucleotides: TGCGCCAGCAGCCAGGAAACAGGGGGTAATCAGCCCCAGCATTTT. Its protein product is CASSQETGGNQPQHF.

V gene TRBV6-1 combines with J gene TRBJ1-2; unclear D gene. Trimming pared 5 bases from V and 8 bases from J, leaving 24 bases between. CDR1 MNHNS and CDR2 SASEGT come from the germline V gene. The CDR3 length is 16 residues. CDR3 sequence reads: CASSYVGQLPSAGYTF. The CDR3, as DNA: TGTGCCAGCAGTTACGTCGGGCAGCTGCCTAGCGCGGGCTACACCTTC.

The genes are TRBV4-1 and TRBJ2-1; 9 bases agree with TRBD1. Germline CDR1 MGHRA, CDR2 YSYEKL. V shed 2 bases and J 4 bases; nucleotides not matched to a gene: 6. The CDR3 is made up of 16 amino acids. The CDR3 coding sequence is TGCGCCAGCAGCCAACTTATGGGGACAGGGTACAATGAGCAGTTCTTC. Its translation is CASSQLMGTGYNEQFF.

This clonotype has a handful of counts. This chain connects TRBV2 to TRBJ2-1; 15 bases match TRBD2. Germline V gene lookup returns CDR1 SNHLY and CDR2 FYNNEI. V was pared by 7 bases and J by 10 bases, with 8 bases of the junction left unmatched. CDR3 size: 15 residues. In DNA, the CDR3 is TGTGCCAGCAATCCGGGACTAGCGGGGGGTAGGGAGCAGTTCTTC. Translated, it gives CASNPGLAGGREQFF.

This clonotype was seen at least ten times. This chain connects TRBV7-2 to TRBJ2-3, with 9 bases identical to TRBD2. The V and J ends lost 5 bases and 2 bases, in that order; junction bases with no gene match: 5. The CDR3 extends over 15 amino acids. CDR1 and CDR2 from the germline V gene are SGHTA and FQGNSA. Written as DNA, the CDR3 is TGTGCCAGCAGCCCTAGCGGGGCGCACACAGATACGCAGTATTTT. Residues: CASSPSGAHTDTQYF. The full variable domain, with the rest looked up from reference TRBV7-2 and TRBJ2-3, is GAGVSQSPSNKVTEKGKDVELRCDPISGHTALYWYRQSLGQGLEFLIYFQGNSAPDKSGLPSDRFSAERTGGSVSTLTIQRTQQEDSAVYLCASSPSGAHTDTQYFGPGTRLTVL.

This clonotype was observed many times. CDR3 nucleotide sequence: TGTGCCAGCAGCTTAGACTCCACAGGGACCTATGATCAGCCCCAGCATTTT. Translation gives CASSLDSTGTYDQPQHF. The chain carries TRBV7-2 and TRBJ1-5, with D tentatively TRBD1 (6 bases). The germline CDR1 and CDR2 sequences are SGHTA and FQGNSA. V lost 1 base and J 5 bases, leaving 18 bases between the germline ends. The CDR3 length is 17 residues.

This sequence joins TRBV7-9 and TRBJ1-5; maybe TRBD1 (6 bases). The CDR3 consists of 17 residues. Germline V gene sequence: CDR1 SEHNR, CDR2 FQNEAQ (reference sequence). Between the trimmed V and J ends, which lost 1 base and 1 base, there was a span of 14 bases. CDR3 bases: TGTGCCAGCAGCTTAGGAGGGGGTCTCCTGAGCAATCAGCCCCAGCATTTT. Translating gives CASSLGGGLLSNQPQHF.

The chain employs TRBV7-9 and TRBJ2-5; 8 bases agree with TRBD1. The germline CDR1 and CDR2 sequences are SEHNR and FQNEAQ (reference sequence). The V and J ends lost 4 bases and 4 bases, in that order; junction bases with no gene match: 8. This CDR3 spans 15 amino acids. Here the CDR3 reads CASSSMTGVVETQYF. DNA of the CDR3: TGTGCCAGCAGCTCGATGACAGGGGTGGTAGAGACCCAGTACTTC.

The chain carries TRBV7-9 and TRBJ1-1, with D unclear. Trimming took off 2 bases at V and 0 bases at J, with 13 bases between the two ends. From germline, CDR1 is SEHNR and CDR2 FQNEAQ (reference sequence). The CDR3 has 16 amino acids. The CDR3 reads CASSLTTGMLNTEAFF. The CDR3 DNA follows: TGTGCCAGCAGCTTAACAACCGGGATGTTGAACACTGAAGCTTTCTTT.

The chain joins TRBV15 to TRBJ2-2, with no clear D. The germline V gene encodes CDR1 LNHNV and CDR2 YYDKDF (reference sequence). V lost 4 bases and J lost 1, with 10 bases in between. The CDR3 runs 15 residues. Here the CDR3 reads CATSTRRVNTGELFF. The CDR3 DNA sequence: TGTGCCACCAGCACCAGACGCGTGAACACCGGGGAGCTGTTTTTT.

This clonotype was seen at least ten times. This chain joins TRBV7-8 and TRBJ2-7; TRBD2 might be the D (5 bases). The CDR3 is 13 amino acids. The germline CDR1 and CDR2 sequences are SGHVS and FQNEAQ. V lost 11 bases and J lost 0, with 14 bases in between. For the CDR3, the DNA is TGTGCCGCCACGGTTGAGGGCTCCTACGAGCAGTACTTC. Its translation: CAATVEGSYEQYF.

This clonotype was seen at least ten times. This chain connects TRBV7-8 to TRBJ1-1, with D hard to call. Germline V gives CDR1 SGHVS, CDR2 FQNEAQ. The CDR3 consists of 14 residues. V was shortened by 7 bases and J by 0 bases, with 12 bases between the two germline ends. The CDR3 protein is CASIGWDVNTEAFF. DNA of the CDR3: TGTGCCAGCATCGGGTGGGATGTGAACACTGAAGCTTTCTTT.

The V gene is TRBV29-1, the J gene TRBJ2-5; tentatively, D is TRBD2 (6 bases). CDR1 is SQVTM and CDR2 is ANQGSEA in the germline V gene. Trimming removed 6 bases at V and 7 bases at J, with 12 bases between. This CDR3 has 11 residues. CDR3 region: CSVMNGGTQYF. CDR3 DNA: TGCAGCGTGATGAACGGGGGGACCCAGTACTTC.

The V call is TRBV7-9, the J call TRBJ2-5; 10 bases are a match to TRBD2. This CDR3 is built from 16 residues. Germline V lookup: CDR1 SEHNR, CDR2 FQNEAQ (reference sequence). V shed 6 bases, J shed 4 bases, and the junction held 11 bases outside the gene matches. CDR3 region: CASSLSPSGGAETQYF. The CDR3 nucleotides are TGTGCCAGCAGTCTTTCCCCGAGCGGGGGGGCAGAGACCCAGTACTTC.

This clonotype has ten or more counts. This sequence joins TRBV7-2 and TRBJ2-5, with a possible D match to TRBD2 (5 bases). V was clipped by 5 bases and J by 7 bases, with 11 bases between them. The CDR3 is 12 amino acids. CDR1 SGHTA and CDR2 FQGNSA come from the germline V gene. DNA of the CDR3: TGTGCCAGCAGCCGTGTGAGCGGGACCCAGTACTTC. This translates into CASSRVSGTQYF.

As for this clonotype: A read error may account for a junction end that differs from germline. The CDR3 region is CANSTTGDPSNQPQHF. The CDR3 DNA reads as TGTGCCAACAGCACGACAGGGGACCCTAGCAATCAGCCCCAGCATTTT. The chain couples TRBV5-6 to TRBJ1-5; 8 positions match TRBD1. Per germline, CDR1 SGHDT and CDR2 YYEEEE. CDR3 size: 16 residues.

V and J are TRBV29-1 and TRBJ1-3; no clear D. Germline values: CDR1 SQVTM, CDR2 ANQGSEA. Trimming took off 1 base at V and 3 bases at J, with 4 bases between the two ends. The CDR3 length is 12 residues. The CDR3 loop is CSVEGRGNTIYF. For the CDR3, the DNA is TGCAGCGTTGAAGGACGTGGAAACACCATATATTTT.

The chain uses TRBV2 and TRBJ1-1; 7 bases are a match to TRBD1. The junction had 9 bases not matched to a gene; V was cut back by 4 bases and J by 4 bases. CDR1 and CDR2 (germline): SNHLY, FYNNEI. The CDR3 consists of 15 residues. CDR3 sequence (DNA): TGTGCCAGCAGTGGCAGGGGGGGGCTCTCCACTGAAGCTTTCTTT. Protein sequence: CASSGRGGLSTEAFF.

This clonotype has a handful of counts. This chain uses TRBV5-1 with TRBJ2-5; the D gene is possibly TRBD1 (6 bases). V was clipped by 7 bases and J by 3 bases, with 13 bases between them. Germline values: CDR1 SGHRS, CDR2 YFSETQ. This CDR3 is built from 13 residues. CDR3 bases: TGCGCCAGCGGATTAGGGGGAGAAGAGACCCAGTACTTC. Protein product: CASGLGGEETQYF.

The chain employs TRBV10-3 and TRBJ2-7, with 9 nucleotides matching TRBD1. The germline V gene has CDR1 ENHRY and CDR2 SYGVKD. The length of the CDR3 is 15 residues. Trimming took 8 bases from V and 3 from J; bases not matched to a gene: 11. The CDR3 loop reads CAISSSGTGYYEQYF. CDR3 coding DNA: TGTGCCATCTCATCCTCTGGGACAGGGTACTACGAGCAGTACTTC.

This clonotype showed up many times. V is TRBV15 and J is TRBJ2-3, with 8 nucleotides matching TRBD2. Germline trimming cut 0 bases from V and 2 bases from J; bases unmatched to any gene: 7. The length of the CDR3 is 17 residues. Germline V CDR1 and CDR2: LNHNV, YYDKDF (reference sequence). Here the CDR3 DNA reads TGTGCCACCAGCAGAGAGAGGGGCGGGGGGATCACAGATACGCAGTATTTT. As protein: CATSRERGGGITDTQYF.

The J gene is TRBJ2-1, the V gene TRBV6-1, with D possibly TRBD2 on 7 matching bases. Trimming stripped 6 bases from V and 7 bases from J, with 19 bases between. Per the germline V gene, CDR1 is MNHNS and CDR2 is SASEGT. This CDR3 comprises 15 residues. DNA for the CDR3: TGTGCCAGCAGGGAATGGGAGGGGGTGGGGAATGAGCAGTTCTTC. It translates to CASREWEGVGNEQFF.

The sample holds a few counts of this clonotype. This CDR3 reads CASSLQGEGTEAFF. CDR3 nucleotide sequence: TGTGCCAGCAGCTTACAGGGAGAGGGCACTGAAGCTTTCTTT. The rearrangement uses TRBV5-4 and TRBJ1-1, with a tentative D call TRBD1 (6 bases). There are 14 residues in the CDR3. CDR1 and CDR2 from the germline V gene are SGHNT and YYREEE (reference sequence). V lost 2 bases and J lost 4, with 12 bases in between. Variable domain in full (rest from reference TRBV5-4 and TRBJ1-1): ETGVTQSPTHLIKTRGQQVTLRCSSQSGHNTVSWYQQALGQGPQFIFQYYREEENGRGNFPPRFSGLQFPNYSSELNVNALELDDSALYLCASSLQGEGTEAFFGQGTRLTVV.

A note on this clonotype: This could be a read error, since a much larger clone is one nucleotide away. The chain joins TRBV7-2 to TRBJ2-1; D not certain. Germline CDR1 and CDR2: SGHTA and FQGNSA. Trimming removed 5 bases at V and 3 bases at J, with 14 bases between. The CDR3 length is 15 residues. The CDR3 nucleotides read TGTGCCAGCAGCGCCCACCCGATATACTACAATGAGCAGTTCTTC. Translation: CASSAHPIYYNEQFF.